This is a list of T cell receptor beta chains from one sample in a study of T cell responses to AZD1222 COVID-19 vaccine. Libraries were prepared by immunoSEQ multiplex PCR; TCRdb keeps only in-frame clonotypes and omits some of them. The sample includes 83,000 or so clones, under 95% of them seen just once. Here the sequenced sample was peripheral blood, taken 28 days after the second AZD1222 dose. The receptors come from an adult who received the AZD1222 COVID-19 vaccine. Each CDR3 is given with its conserved first and last residue. D genes are given only for firm matches. Some rows have no size entry. The others give once, few or many, or a class for an expanded clone.

j_gene | abundance | d_gene | v_gene | CDR3nt | CDR3aa
TRBJ2-7 | . | . | TRBV10-3 | TGTGCCATCAGTGAGTTGAGAACCGAGCAGTACTTC | CAISELRTEQYF
TRBJ1-1 | . | . | TRBV20-1 | TGCAGTGCCGTTGGGGGCACTGAAGCTTTCTTT | CSAVGGTEAFF
TRBJ2-1 | . | TRBD2 | TRBV6-4 | TGTGCCAGCAGTGACGTAGCGGGAGTGACTGAGCAGTTCTTC | CASSDVAGVTEQFF
TRBJ2-3 | few | . | TRBV5-4 | TGTGCCAGCAGCTTGGATCCAGGCACAGATACGCAGTATTTT | CASSLDPGTDTQYF
TRBJ2-1 | . | . | TRBV24-1 | TGTGCCACGGGGGAAGGCTCGCCTAATGAGCAGTTCTTC | CATGEGSPNEQFF
TRBJ2-1 | . | TRBD2 | TRBV7-8 | TGTGCCAGCAGCTTGGGAGCGGGAGGAAGTGAGCAGTTCTTC | CASSLGAGGSEQFF
TRBJ2-2 | . | . | TRBV2 | TGTGCCAGCAGTGAACTCAGGGGGGGTCCCGGGGAGCTGTTTTTT | CASSELRGGPGELFF
TRBJ2-7 | . | . | TRBV5-5 | TGTGCCAGCAGCTTAGGGTTTGTCGAGCAGTACTTC | CASSLGFVEQYF
TRBJ1-3 | . | TRBD1 | TRBV19 | TGTGCCAGTAAGTCCGGGACAGGACATTTTTCTGGAAACACCATATATTTT | CASKSGTGHFSGNTIYF
TRBJ2-7 | . | TRBD1 | TRBV11-2 | TGTGCCAGCAGCTTGAACCGTGGGACAGGTCACGAGCAGTACTTC | CASSLNRGTGHEQYF
TRBJ1-3 | . | . | TRBV2 | TGTGCCAGCAGTGAATCTGGAAACACCATATATTTT | CASSESGNTIYF
TRBJ2-2 | . | TRBD2 | TRBV18 | TGTGCCAGCTCTAGGGGACTAGCGGACAACACCGGGGAGCTGTTTTTT | CASSRGLADNTGELFF
TRBJ1-6 | . | TRBD1 | TRBV19 | TGTGCCAGTACCCGGGACAGGGATAATTCACCCCTCCACTTT | CASTRDRDNSPLHF
TRBJ2-5 | . | TRBD1 | TRBV12-5 | TGTGCTAGTGGTTACCGGACAGGGGGTGGGGAGACCCAGTACTTC | CASGYRTGGGETQYF
TRBJ2-7 | . | . | TRBV2 | TGTGCCAGCAGTCCGACCCCGGACCCCTACGAGCAGTACTTC | CASSPTPDPYEQYF
TRBJ1-5 | . | TRBD1 | TRBV2 | TGTGCCAGCAGGGACAGGAGTTATAGCAATCAGCCCCAGCATTTT | CASRDRSYSNQPQHF
TRBJ1-2 | . | TRBD1 | TRBV28 | TGTGCCAGCAGGCTTCAGGGGGTGGGCTACACCTTC | CASRLQGVGYTF
TRBJ1-2 | . | . | TRBV4-1 | TGCGCCAGCAGCCAAGGACAGCCTAACTATGGCTACACCTTC | CASSQGQPNYGYTF
TRBJ2-3 | . | . | TRBV2 | TGTGCCAACCACCTAGGGCAGTTCACAGATACGCAGTATTTT | CANHLGQFTDTQYF
TRBJ2-7 | once | . | TRBV9 | TGTGCCAGCAGCGGACTTGGCTACGAGCAGTACTTC | CASSGLGYEQYF
TRBJ2-7 | . | . | TRBV29-1 | TGCAGCGTTGAGTGGGGACTCCGGGAAGAGCAGTACTTC | CSVEWGLREEQYF
TRBJ1-2 | . | TRBD1 | TRBV19 | TGTGCCAGTAGCCCCCAGGGACAGGGCGGGAACTATGGCTACACCTTC | CASSPQGQGGNYGYTF